Listed below are T cell receptor beta chains from one sample, sequenced in a study of cytomegalovirus exposure and HLA in healthy donors. TCRdb's table, derived via immunoSEQ multiplex PCR, lists solely in-frame clones and lacks some. The data show some 200,000 clones, roughly 84% seen once. The sequenced sample consisted of PBMCs. All receptors derive from a woman between 50 and 59 years old in good health and CMV-seropositive. Both conserved end residues are part of each CDR3. The D gene is left open where the match is weak. Size values are once, few and many counts, or a class for expanded clones, and some rows have none.

j_call: TRBJ1-5
v_call: TRBV5-6
clone_size: -
d_call: -
cdr3_nt: TGTGCCAGCAGCTTAGGGGGAAGCAATCAGCCCCAGCATTTT
cdr3_aa: CASSLGGSNQPQHF

j_call: TRBJ2-1
v_call: TRBV10-3
clone_size: -
d_call: -
cdr3_nt: TGTGCCATCAGTGAGTCAGGGGGTCTGGAGCAGTTCTTC
cdr3_aa: CAISESGGLEQFF

j_call: TRBJ2-2
v_call: TRBV27
clone_size: -
d_call: TRBD2
cdr3_nt: TGTGCCAGCAGCTTATATTTCCTAGCGGGGGCCGGGGAGCTGTTTTTT
cdr3_aa: CASSLYFLAGAGELFF

j_call: TRBJ1-2
v_call: TRBV6-5
clone_size: once
d_call: TRBD1
cdr3_nt: TGTGCCAGCAGTGCAACGGGACAGGGGGTCTATGGCTACACCTTC
cdr3_aa: CASSATGQGVYGYTF

j_call: TRBJ2-3
v_call: TRBV19
clone_size: -
d_call: -
cdr3_nt: TGTGCCAGTAGTATAGAAAAGGGGGGGGCCTTCAATACGCAGTATTTT
cdr3_aa: CASSIEKGGAFNTQYF

j_call: TRBJ1-3
v_call: TRBV11-1
clone_size: -
d_call: -
cdr3_nt: TGTGCCCAAAAGTCGGGGTTCAGTGGAAACACCATATATTTT
cdr3_aa: CAQKSGFSGNTIYF

j_call: TRBJ2-7
v_call: TRBV7-6
clone_size: once
d_call: -
cdr3_nt: TGTGCCAGCAGCTTATTCGGGGGAAGCTCCTACGAGCAGTACTTC
cdr3_aa: CASSLFGGSSYEQYF

j_call: TRBJ1-5
v_call: TRBV2
clone_size: once
d_call: -
cdr3_nt: TGTGCCAGCAGTCCACAGCATTATCAGCCCCAGCATTTT
cdr3_aa: CASSPQHYQPQHF

j_call: TRBJ2-1
v_call: TRBV9
clone_size: -
d_call: TRBD1
cdr3_nt: TGTGCCAGCAGCCGGGACAGGGGAATGTACAATGAGCAGTTCTTC
cdr3_aa: CASSRDRGMYNEQFF

j_call: TRBJ1-5
v_call: TRBV19
clone_size: -
d_call: -
cdr3_nt: TGTGCCAGTAGTATAGGAACAGGGTACGGGCCCCAGCATTTT
cdr3_aa: CASSIGTGYGPQHF

j_call: TRBJ1-2
v_call: TRBV18
clone_size: -
d_call: -
cdr3_nt: TGTGCCAGCTCACCCCAGGGCCAACTCCTCGCCTATGGCTACACCTTC
cdr3_aa: CASSPQGQLLAYGYTF

j_call: TRBJ1-2
v_call: TRBV10-3
clone_size: -
d_call: -
cdr3_nt: TGTGCCAGCAGCCTCTATGGCTACACCTTC
cdr3_aa: CASSLYGYTF

j_call: TRBJ1-5
v_call: TRBV7-2
clone_size: -
d_call: TRBD1
cdr3_nt: TGTGCCAGCAGCTGGGGGACAGGTAATCAGCCCCAGCATTTT
cdr3_aa: CASSWGTGNQPQHF

j_call: TRBJ1-4
v_call: TRBV10-3
clone_size: -
d_call: -
cdr3_nt: TGTGCCAGCAGTTATGAAGGGGCGCCTAATGAAAAACTGTTTTTT
cdr3_aa: CASSYEGAPNEKLFF

j_call: TRBJ1-2
v_call: TRBV11-2
clone_size: -
d_call: -
cdr3_nt: TGTGCCAGCAGCTTAGCGGAGGGGAGGACTGGCTACACCTTC
cdr3_aa: CASSLAEGRTGYTF

j_call: TRBJ2-5
v_call: TRBV5-4
clone_size: few
d_call: -
cdr3_nt: TGTGCCAGCAACCTTGGGGGGGCGTCTGGAGAGACCCAGTACTTC
cdr3_aa: CASNLGGASGETQYF

j_call: TRBJ1-2
v_call: TRBV4-1
clone_size: -
d_call: -
cdr3_nt: TGCGCCAGCAGCCAAGGCCAGGCCTACTCGGATGGCTACACCTTC
cdr3_aa: CASSQGQAYSDGYTF

j_call: TRBJ1-1
v_call: TRBV21-1
clone_size: -
d_call: -
cdr3_nt: TGTGCCAGCAGCGGGCACTCGAACACTGAAGCTTTCTTT
cdr3_aa: CASSGHSNTEAFF

j_call: TRBJ2-3
v_call: TRBV4-3
clone_size: -
d_call: TRBD1
cdr3_nt: TGCGCCAGCAGCCTTGGGGCAGGGGGCGTTTGGGATACGCAGTATTTT
cdr3_aa: CASSLGAGGVWDTQYF

j_call: TRBJ2-7
v_call: TRBV7-8
clone_size: -
d_call: TRBD1
cdr3_nt: TGTGCCAGCAGCACGGGCAGGGGGTCTTACGAGCAGTACTTC
cdr3_aa: CASSTGRGSYEQYF

j_call: TRBJ2-7
v_call: TRBV7-2
clone_size: -
d_call: TRBD2
cdr3_nt: TGTGCCTCAGCGGGGAGCTCCTACGAGCAGTACTTC
cdr3_aa: CASAGSSYEQYF

j_call: TRBJ1-6
v_call: TRBV4-2
clone_size: -
d_call: TRBD1
cdr3_nt: TGTGCCAGCAGCTTGGGACAGACACCATCACCCCTCCACTTT
cdr3_aa: CASSLGQTPSPLHF

j_call: TRBJ1-3
v_call: TRBV6-6
clone_size: -
d_call: -
cdr3_nt: TGTGCCAGCAGTCCAAGGGGGGGCACCTCTGGAAACACCATATATTTT
cdr3_aa: CASSPRGGTSGNTIYF

j_call: TRBJ2-6
v_call: TRBV25-1
clone_size: -
d_call: -
cdr3_nt: TGTGCCAGCAGTAATACGTTGGGGACAGCCAACGTCCTGACTTTC
cdr3_aa: CASSNTLGTANVLTF

j_call: TRBJ2-1
v_call: TRBV19
clone_size: -
d_call: TRBD1
cdr3_nt: TGTGCCAGTAGTATTGAGACAGGGGGCGCGAATGAGCAGTTCTTC
cdr3_aa: CASSIETGGANEQFF

j_call: TRBJ2-5
v_call: TRBV11-2
clone_size: -
d_call: -
cdr3_nt: TGTGCCAGCAGCTTAGTCCCCATTGGCGGGGTACAAGAGACCCAGTACTTC
cdr3_aa: CASSLVPIGGVQETQYF

j_call: TRBJ2-7
v_call: TRBV7-2
clone_size: -
d_call: TRBD2
cdr3_nt: TGTGCCAGCAGCTTAGGCCTAGCGGGGGAGAAGCAGTACTTC
cdr3_aa: CASSLGLAGEKQYF

j_call: TRBJ1-2
v_call: TRBV28
clone_size: -
d_call: -
cdr3_nt: TGTGCCAGCAGTCCCCCGGGACATGTTTATGGCTACACCTTC
cdr3_aa: CASSPPGHVYGYTF

j_call: TRBJ1-2
v_call: TRBV7-9
clone_size: few
d_call: TRBD1
cdr3_nt: TGTGCCAGCAGCTCGGGACAGGGTAACTATGGCTACACCTTC
cdr3_aa: CASSSGQGNYGYTF

j_call: TRBJ2-7
v_call: TRBV6-1
clone_size: -
d_call: TRBD1
cdr3_nt: TGTGCCAGCAACCCGGACAGGGGGGGCTACGAGCAGTACTTC
cdr3_aa: CASNPDRGGYEQYF

j_call: TRBJ2-7
v_call: TRBV7-2
clone_size: -
d_call: TRBD2
cdr3_nt: TGTGCCAGTGGAGGGACTAGCGTATCCGAGCAGTACTTC
cdr3_aa: CASGGTSVSEQYF

j_call: TRBJ2-3
v_call: TRBV2
clone_size: once
d_call: -
cdr3_nt: TGTGCCAGCAGTGAAAGAGCTGCCCCTAGCACAGATACGCAGTATTTT
cdr3_aa: CASSERAAPSTDTQYF

j_call: TRBJ2-3
v_call: TRBV5-1
clone_size: once
d_call: TRBD2
cdr3_nt: TGCGCCAGCAGTCGACTAGCGGGGGGGATTGGGACAGATACGCAGTATTTT
cdr3_aa: CASSRLAGGIGTDTQYF

j_call: TRBJ2-1
v_call: TRBV27
clone_size: -
d_call: -
cdr3_nt: TGTGCCAGCAGTCTAGGAGATTCGCGGGGCAATGAGCAGTTCTTC
cdr3_aa: CASSLGDSRGNEQFF

j_call: TRBJ1-2
v_call: TRBV7-2
clone_size: once
d_call: TRBD1
cdr3_nt: TGTGCCAGCAGCTGGAGACAGGGGGAGGATGGCTACACCTTC
cdr3_aa: CASSWRQGEDGYTF

j_call: TRBJ2-5
v_call: TRBV15
clone_size: -
d_call: TRBD2
cdr3_nt: TGTGCCACCAGCAGTCCCCGGGAGGGGTGGCAAGAGACCCAGTACTTC
cdr3_aa: CATSSPREGWQETQYF

j_call: TRBJ1-4
v_call: TRBV5-4
clone_size: -
d_call: TRBD1
cdr3_nt: TGTGCCAGCAGCTTAAGACAGGGGGGTAATGAAAAACTGTTTTTT
cdr3_aa: CASSLRQGGNEKLFF

j_call: TRBJ2-7
v_call: TRBV4-1
clone_size: -
d_call: TRBD2
cdr3_nt: TGCGCCAGCAGCCAAGCCGGGGGGGCCTACGAGCAGTACTTC
cdr3_aa: CASSQAGGAYEQYF

j_call: TRBJ2-5
v_call: TRBV7-2
clone_size: -
d_call: TRBD2
cdr3_nt: TGTGCCAGCAGCTTCGGACTAGCGGGGGGGCAAGAGACCCAGTACTTC
cdr3_aa: CASSFGLAGGQETQYF

j_call: TRBJ2-7
v_call: TRBV6-5
clone_size: -
d_call: -
cdr3_nt: TGTGCCAGCAGTTACTCGAAGGTGGCTCGGAGCAACGAGCAGTACTTC
cdr3_aa: CASSYSKVARSNEQYF

j_call: TRBJ2-1
v_call: TRBV4-1
clone_size: -
d_call: TRBD1
cdr3_nt: TGCGCCAGCAGCCAAATGGGACAGGGTTTCTCCTACAATGAGCAGTTCTTC
cdr3_aa: CASSQMGQGFSYNEQFF

j_call: TRBJ1-3
v_call: TRBV18
clone_size: -
d_call: -
cdr3_nt: TGTGCCAGCTCACTAAGCCCCCCCTCCGGAAACACCATATATTTT
cdr3_aa: CASSLSPPSGNTIYF